This is a list of T cell receptor beta chains from one sample in a study of blood T cell repertoires in COVID-19. This table comes from immunoSEQ multiplex PCR, and its TCRdb copy is limited to in-frame clones, with some not included. The table lists about 270,000 clones, less than 90% of them singletons. The sequencing sample was made of PBMCs or T cells enriched from blood (not recorded which). All receptors derive from a woman aged 50 to 60 who had recovered from COVID-19. CDR3s include the opening cysteine and the closing phenylalanine or tryptophan. The D gene is left open where the match is weak. Size is stated for part of the rows, as once, few or many counts, or as a class when the clone is expanded.

d_call	v_call	clone_size	j_call	cdr3_nt	cdr3_aa
.	TRBV7-9	few	TRBJ1-4	TGTGCCAGCAGCTCCACTTATGAAAAACTGTTTTTT	CASSSTYEKLFF
.	TRBV6-5	.	TRBJ1-1	TGTGCCAGCAGTTACTCGACTTTAACTGAAGCTTTCTTT	CASSYSTLTEAFF
.	TRBV7-9	.	TRBJ1-1	TGTGCCAGCAGCTTAGTGTCTTACACTGAAGCTTTCTTT	CASSLVSYTEAFF
.	TRBV25-1	few	TRBJ1-4	TGTGCCAGCAGTGGGGGAGTTCTTGAAAAACTGTTTTTT	CASSGGVLEKLFF
TRBD2	TRBV6-4	.	TRBJ2-3	TGTGCCAGCAGTGTTGGACTAGCGGGAGCAGATACGCAGTATTTT	CASSVGLAGADTQYF
.	TRBV3-1/TRBV3-2	.	TRBJ1-1	TGTGCCAGCAGCCAAGCGGAGACTGAAGCTTTCTTT	CASSQAETEAFF
TRBD2	TRBV7-3	few	TRBJ2-7	TGTGCCAGCAGCGTTGCAGCGGGACCCTCCTACGAGCAGTACTTC	CASSVAAGPSYEQYF
.	TRBV6-5	.	TRBJ1-2	TGTGCCAGCAGTTACCGAGGGAGGGGGACTGGAGGCTACACCTTC	CASSYRGRGTGGYTF
.	TRBV11-2	.	TRBJ1-2	TGTGCCAGCAGCTTAGCGCCAGACTATGGCTACACCTTC	CASSLAPDYGYTF
TRBD2	TRBV6-2/TRBV6-3	.	TRBJ2-7	TGTGCCAGCAGTTGGGGGACTAGTGCCTACGAGCAGTACTTC	CASSWGTSAYEQYF
TRBD2	TRBV7-3	.	TRBJ2-3	TGTGCCAGCAGCCGATCGGGACTAGTTACAGATACGCAGTATTTT	CASSRSGLVTDTQYF
TRBD1	TRBV18	.	TRBJ1-2	TGTGCCAGCTCCGCCGACAGGGAAACTAACTATGGCTACACCTTC	CASSADRETNYGYTF
TRBD2	TRBV9	.	TRBJ2-7	TGTGCCAGCAGCGTATCCCCCCAATCTAGCGGGATGCAATCCTACGAGCAGTACTTC	CASSVSPQSSGMQSYEQYF
TRBD2	TRBV15	.	TRBJ2-3	TGTGCCACCAGCAGCCCTGTTAGCGGGAGGGCCCTCAAGCCAGATACGCAGTATTTT	CATSSPVSGRALKPDTQYF
.	TRBV5-1	.	TRBJ1-3	TGCGCCAGCGCAAAACAGGCCTCTGGAAACACCATATATTTT	CASAKQASGNTIYF
.	TRBV30	.	TRBJ1-5	TGTGCCTGGAGTGTAGCTGACAGAACGAATCAGCCCCAGCATTTT	CAWSVADRTNQPQHF
.	TRBV5-1	.	TRBJ2-1	TGCGCCAGCAGCTTTGAAGGGGCGCCCCACAATGAGCAGTTCTTC	CASSFEGAPHNEQFF
TRBD2	TRBV7-6	.	TRBJ2-3	TGTGCCAGCAGCTTATGGCTAGCGGGAGCATCTGGGACAGATACGCAGTATTTT	CASSLWLAGASGTDTQYF
TRBD2	TRBV7-3	.	TRBJ2-7	TGTGCCAGCAGCTTGGCTAGCGGTGCTCAATACGAGCAGTACTTC	CASSLASGAQYEQYF
.	TRBV27	once	TRBJ2-2	TGTGCCAGCAGTTTATCCAGGGTTTACACCGGGGAGCTGTTTTTT	CASSLSRVYTGELFF
TRBD1	TRBV3-1/TRBV3-2	.	TRBJ2-5	TGTGCCAGCAGCCACAGACAGGGGGCGATTATTGAGACCCAGTACTTC	CASSHRQGAIIETQYF
TRBD1	TRBV5-8	.	TRBJ1-1	TGTGCCAGCAGCTCAGTCCCGGGACAGGGGCCGGGCACTGAAGCTTTCTTT	CASSSVPGQGPGTEAFF
.	TRBV7-2	.	TRBJ2-7	TGTGCCAGCAGCCAGAGGGGCGGGGCACCGAACTCCTACGAGCAGTACTTC	CASSQRGGAPNSYEQYF
TRBD1	TRBV28	.	TRBJ1-1	TGTGCCAGCAGACCAGGGGGCGCTGGCACTGAAGCTTTCTTT	CASRPGGAGTEAFF
.	TRBV7-8	.	TRBJ1-1	TGTGCCAGCAGCCACCGGGAGCCGGACGAAGCTTTCTTT	CASSHREPDEAFF
TRBD2	TRBV28	.	TRBJ2-1	TGTGCCAGCAGTTCCTCACTAGCGGGATCCTACAATGAGCAGTTCTTC	CASSSSLAGSYNEQFF
.	TRBV3-1/TRBV3-2	.	TRBJ1-2	TGTGCCAGCAGCCAACTCCCCGGGACTACCTATGGCTACACCTTC	CASSQLPGTTYGYTF
TRBD2	TRBV15	.	TRBJ2-1	TGTGCCACCAGCCTGTATGGCGGGAGGGTCTACAATGAGCAGTTCTTC	CATSLYGGRVYNEQFF
.	TRBV29-1	.	TRBJ1-2	TGCAGCGTCCTGGGCCGGCTAAACTATGGCTACACCTTC	CSVLGRLNYGYTF
.	TRBV12-2	once	TRBJ2-1	TGTGCAAGTCGCTTTTCAGCGGGAGTTCAGTACAATGAGCAGTTCTTC	CASRFSAGVQYNEQFF
TRBD1	TRBV29-1	.	TRBJ2-7	TGCAGCGGCGGGTCCGGGACAGGGGGCGAGCAGTACTTC	CSGGSGTGGEQYF
.	TRBV7-9	.	TRBJ1-2	TGTGCCAGCAGCTTAGTGGGAGGACCCAGGGATGGCTACACCTTC	CASSLVGGPRDGYTF
TRBD2	TRBV6-4	.	TRBJ2-4	TGTGCCAGCAGTGACTCGAGACTAGCGAGTCTTGGGTACTTC	CASSDSRLASLGYF
.	TRBV28	.	TRBJ1-2	TGTGCCAGCAATCCTGCGGGTTATGGCTACACCTTC	CASNPAGYGYTF
.	TRBV3-1/TRBV3-2	.	TRBJ1-2	TGTGCCAGCAGCCAGTTGAGAGGCGGGTGGGACTATGGCTACACCTTC	CASSQLRGGWDYGYTF
.	TRBV11-3	.	TRBJ2-7	TGTGCCAGCAGCTACAACTCCTACGAGCAGTACTTC	CASSYNSYEQYF
TRBD1	TRBV18	.	TRBJ2-2	TGTGCCAGCTCACCACAGGGGGCGCCTAACACCGGGGAGCTGTTTTTT	CASSPQGAPNTGELFF
.	TRBV18	.	TRBJ1-2	TGTGCCAGCTCACCCACAGGGAACTATGGCTACACCTTC	CASSPTGNYGYTF
.	TRBV13	.	TRBJ1-6	TGTGCCAGCAGCCGTCGGGGGGGTAATAATTCACCCCTCCACTTT	CASSRRGGNNSPLHF
.	TRBV2	.	TRBJ1-4	TGTGCCAGCTCCCAGTTCCCAACTAATGAAAAACTGTTTTTT	CASSQFPTNEKLFF
.	TRBV9	few	TRBJ2-7	TGTGCCAGCAGCGCTCAGCGGGGGACAGGGATCTACGAGCAGTACTTC	CASSAQRGTGIYEQYF
TRBD1	TRBV4-1	few	TRBJ1-6	TGCGCCAGCAGCCAGATTGGCAGGACAGGGGGTCACTCACCCCTCCACTTT	CASSQIGRTGGHSPLHF
TRBD2	TRBV7-2	.	TRBJ2-7	TGTGCCAGCAGCTTCTCCATAGCGGGCTCCTACGAGCAGTACTTC	CASSFSIAGSYEQYF
.	TRBV7-8	few	TRBJ1-5	TGTGCCAGCAGCTTAGGGCAGAATTCCAATCAGCCCCAGCATTTT	CASSLGQNSNQPQHF
.	TRBV6-1	.	TRBJ1-1	TGTGCCAGCAGCTTCGACAACCTTGGGACTGAAGCTTTCTTT	CASSFDNLGTEAFF
TRBD2	TRBV7-3	.	TRBJ2-5	TGTGCCAGCAGCTCAACTAGCGCGCAAGAGACCCAGTACTTC	CASSSTSAQETQYF
.	TRBV28	.	TRBJ1-6	TGTGCCAGCAGTTCACATACAGGGTCAAGATCACCCCTCCACTTT	CASSSHTGSRSPLHF
TRBD2	TRBV14	.	TRBJ2-3	TGTGCCAGCAGCCGCTGGACTAGCGGGGCGTCAGATACGCAGTATTTT	CASSRWTSGASDTQYF
.	TRBV19	.	TRBJ1-6	TGTGCCAGTAGTATTGAGGGACTAAATTCACCCCTCCACTTT	CASSIEGLNSPLHF
TRBD1	TRBV11-2	.	TRBJ1-6	TGTGCCAGCAGCCCAGGACAGGGTTCACCCCTCCACTTT	CASSPGQGSPLHF
TRBD2	TRBV11-1	.	TRBJ2-7	TGTGCCAGCAGCCCGCGGACTAGCGGGATCCACGAGCAGTACTTC	CASSPRTSGIHEQYF
.	TRBV7-2	.	TRBJ2-1	TGTGCCAGCAGCTTATTAGAATATGAGCAGTTCTTC	CASSLLEYEQFF
TRBD1	TRBV6-2/TRBV6-3	.	TRBJ1-6	TGTGCCAGCAGTTACGCTAGGACAGGAGATCGATCACCCCTCCACTTT	CASSYARTGDRSPLHF
.	TRBV11-2	.	TRBJ2-1	TGTGCCAGCAGCTTATCTGGGCTAACCTCCTACAATGAGCAGTTCTTC	CASSLSGLTSYNEQFF